This T cell receptor beta chain derives from a study of shared clonotypes between healthy human individuals. The naive CD8 population came from CD45RO-negative cells selected for CCR7, without terminally differentiated effector memory CD45RA+ cells. Generated by immunoSEQ multiplex PCR, the TCRdb table keeps only in-frame clones and is missing some. The table includes more than 600,000 clones, about 92% detected once. Comment on this clone: As yet, its antigen is unknown.

Study-level points and caveats: Researchers sampled blood only, noting tissue repertoires likely differ.

CDR3 length: 15 amino acids. Germline V gives CDR1 SGHDN, CDR2 FVKESK. J lost 2 bases, V lost 4 bases, and 6 bases had no gene match. Sequenced sample: naive CD8+ T cells sorted from blood. The sequence was obtained from a young man in good health. The chain uses TRBV14 and TRBJ2-7; 9 bases align to TRBD1. The DNA for the CDR3 is TGTGCCAGCAGCCCGGGGACAGGGAAAGCCTACGAGCAGTACTTC. This gives the protein CASSPGTGKAYEQYF.